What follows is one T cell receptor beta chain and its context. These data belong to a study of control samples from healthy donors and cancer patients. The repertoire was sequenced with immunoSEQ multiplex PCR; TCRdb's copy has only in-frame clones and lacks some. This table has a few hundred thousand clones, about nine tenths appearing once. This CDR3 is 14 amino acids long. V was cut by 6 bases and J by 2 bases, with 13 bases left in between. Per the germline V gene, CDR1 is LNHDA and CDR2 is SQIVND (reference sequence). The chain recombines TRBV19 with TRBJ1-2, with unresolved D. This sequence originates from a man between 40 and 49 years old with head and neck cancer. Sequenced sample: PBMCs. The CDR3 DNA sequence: TGTGCCAGTAGGGTCGGCCTCCAAAACTATGGCTACACCTTC. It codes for CASRVGLQNYGYTF.